This TCR beta chain was sequenced in a study of T cell clonotyping in hematopoietic cell transplantation. Whole-study results and caveats: At the given depth, recipient repertoires were over 95% de novo clonotypes. After transplant, recipient diversity fell while pathologically expanded clonotypes grew through day 180.

Recipients were bled about 28 days pretransplant and at posttransplant days 30, 100, 180. The germline V gene encodes CDR1 MNHEY and CDR2 SVGAGI. The ends lost 5 bases at V and 5 bases at J; junction bases unmatched: 10. The CDR3 extends over 15 amino acids. For this clone: Its cognate antigen is unknown.

Data came from immunoSEQ multiplex PCR; TCRdb stores just in-frame clones and leaves some out. Of roughly 10,000 clones in the sample, 95% to 98% are singletons; the top ten hold roughly 2.3%. This chain links TRBV6-5 with TRBJ1-2; 8 bases align to TRBD1. This TCR came from a male patient aged 55-69 years who had an allogeneic stem cell transplant from a related donor, so the T cells may come from the graft donor. Some clones in this sample may be carry-over from other donors' samples. This material consisted of peripheral blood mononuclear cells, taken 100 days after allogeneic stem cell transplant. CDR3 loop: CASSAFGQGRYGYTF. The CDR3 DNA follows: TGTGCCAGCAGTGCGTTCGGACAGGGAAGATATGGCTACACCTTC.